This entry concerns a single TCR beta chain. The sample comes from a study of T cells in Graves' hyperthyroidism and ophthalmopathy. The CDR3 contains 14 residues. Germline V gives CDR1 WSHSY, CDR2 SAAADI. J was trimmed by 6 bases and V by 3 bases; bases with no gene match: 6. Amplified TCR beta CDR3 regions came from RNA transcripts. First-round RT-PCR targeting the TCR CDR3 was performed with the HTBI primer set. MiXCR was run by TCRdb on the multiplex PCR reads, yielding one entry per CDR3 protein. The sample includes roughly 500,000 distinct CDR3 sequences, around 43% of them seen just once. The source material was peripheral blood or thyroid tissue (not recorded which). V gene TRBV10-2 combines with J gene TRBJ2-5; 8 bases map to TRBD2. The clonotype comes from an adult woman with Graves' disease, either hyperthyroidism or ophthalmopathy (not recorded which). The CDR3 nucleotides are TGCGCCAGCAGTGAATGGCGGGAGGTAAAGACCCAGTACTTC. It codes for CASSEWREVKTQYF.